This TCR beta chain was identified in a study of control samples from healthy donors and cancer patients (dated by TCRdb to the early 2020s). As for this clone: No antigen is known for it. There are no base qualities to consult, and no much larger clone falls within one base.

CDR1 is given as SGDLS and CDR2 as YYNGEE, both from the germline V gene. The CDR3 runs 15 amino acids, cysteine and phenylalanine included. Here the CDR3 DNA is all that survives: 45 bases in frame from base 1. Trimming accounts for 4 bases at V and 8 bases at J, while the number of junction bases matched to no gene is 11. The library was produced with the immunoSEQ multiplex PCR assay. TCRdb obtained this table from immuneACCESS and retained in-frame rearrangements with V and J assigned. These tables miss some clones; where compared with another copy, unresolved V genes account for less than half of the shortfall, and the remainder is unexplained. This sample comprises about 120,000 clones, 88% of them detected only once. The ten largest make up 2% to 3% of the sample.

This TCR was sampled from a woman aged 70 to 79 in good health. Source material: blood. Recombination linked TRBV9 to TRBJ2-1; TRBD2 aligns with 8 central bases. The DNA sequence is given as TGTGCCAGCAGCCCCCCGGCGGGGGGTTTCGATGAGCAGTTCTTC. Translated, this is CASSPPAGGFDEQFF.